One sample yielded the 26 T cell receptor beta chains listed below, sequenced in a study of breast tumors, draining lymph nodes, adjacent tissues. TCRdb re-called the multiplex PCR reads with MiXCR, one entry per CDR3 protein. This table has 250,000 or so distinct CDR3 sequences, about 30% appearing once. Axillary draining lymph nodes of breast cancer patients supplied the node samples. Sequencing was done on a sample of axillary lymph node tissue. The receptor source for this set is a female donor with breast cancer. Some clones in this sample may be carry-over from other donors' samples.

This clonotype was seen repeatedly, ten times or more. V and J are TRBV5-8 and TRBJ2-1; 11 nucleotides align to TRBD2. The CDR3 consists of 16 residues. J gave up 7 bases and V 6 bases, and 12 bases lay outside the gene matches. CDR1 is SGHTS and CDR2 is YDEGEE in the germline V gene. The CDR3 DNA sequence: TGTGCCAGCACCGTACTAGCGGGGGCTTCTTGGAATGAGCAGTTCTTC. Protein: CASTVLAGASWNEQFF.

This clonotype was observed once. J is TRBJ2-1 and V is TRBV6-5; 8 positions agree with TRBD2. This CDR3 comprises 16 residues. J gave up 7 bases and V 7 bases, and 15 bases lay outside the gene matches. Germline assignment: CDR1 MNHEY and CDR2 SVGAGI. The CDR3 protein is CASIQTGTRGVNEQFF. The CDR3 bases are TGTGCCAGCATCCAGACCGGGACTAGAGGGGTTAATGAGCAGTTCTTC.

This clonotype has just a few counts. The CDR3 loop reads CASSLGVGSQFF. The CDR3 nucleotides read TGTGCCAGCAGTTTAGGTGTGGGGTCCCAGTTCTTC. The V and J genes are TRBV28 and TRBJ2-1; D call uncertain. V was shortened by 2 bases and J by 13 bases, with 12 bases between the two germline ends. The CDR3 is made up of 12 amino acids. Germline CDR1 and CDR2: MDHEN and SYDVKM.

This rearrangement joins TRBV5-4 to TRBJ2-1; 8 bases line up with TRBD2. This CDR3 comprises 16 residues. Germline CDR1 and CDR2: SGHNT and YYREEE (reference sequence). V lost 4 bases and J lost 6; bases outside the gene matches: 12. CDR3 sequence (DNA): TGTGCCAGCAGCACCGGGGGCCGGGGGGGGGTCAATGAGCAGTTCTTC. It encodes CASSTGGRGGVNEQFF.

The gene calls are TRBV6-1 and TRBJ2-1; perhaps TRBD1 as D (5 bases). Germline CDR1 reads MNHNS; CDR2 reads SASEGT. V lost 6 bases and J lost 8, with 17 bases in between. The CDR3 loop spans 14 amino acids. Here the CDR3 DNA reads TGTGCCAGCAGGTGGGGCGGACGGTACGATGAGCAGTTCTTC. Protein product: CASRWGGRYDEQFF.

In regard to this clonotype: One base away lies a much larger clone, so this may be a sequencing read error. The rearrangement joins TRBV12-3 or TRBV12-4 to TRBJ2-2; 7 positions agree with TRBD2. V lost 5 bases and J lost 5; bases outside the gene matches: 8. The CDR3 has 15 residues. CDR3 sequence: CASSGSGMGTGELFF. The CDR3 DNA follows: TGTGCCAGCAGTGGGAGCGGGATGGGGACCGGGGAGCTGTTTTTT.

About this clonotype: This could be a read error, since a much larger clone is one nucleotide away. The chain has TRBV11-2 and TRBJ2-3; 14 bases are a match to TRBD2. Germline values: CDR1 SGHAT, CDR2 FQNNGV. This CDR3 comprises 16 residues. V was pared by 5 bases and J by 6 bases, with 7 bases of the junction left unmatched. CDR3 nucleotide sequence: TGTGCCAGCAGCCCAGGGACTAGCGGGGGAGGGGATACGCAGTATTTT. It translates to CASSPGTSGGGDTQYF.

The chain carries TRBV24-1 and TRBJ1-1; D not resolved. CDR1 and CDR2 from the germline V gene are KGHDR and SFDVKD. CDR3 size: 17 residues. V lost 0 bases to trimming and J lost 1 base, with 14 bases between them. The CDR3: CATSDLQDGRKNTEAFF. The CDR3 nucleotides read TGTGCCACCAGTGATTTGCAGGACGGAAGAAAGAACACTGAAGCTTTCTTT.

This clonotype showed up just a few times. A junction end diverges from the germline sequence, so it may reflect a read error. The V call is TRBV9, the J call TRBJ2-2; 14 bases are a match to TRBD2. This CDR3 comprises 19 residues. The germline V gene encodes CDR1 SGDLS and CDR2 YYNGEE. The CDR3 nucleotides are TGTGCCTGCAGCGTAGTCCTACGACTAGCGGGAGGGTTCACCGGGGAGCTGTTTTTT. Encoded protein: CACSVVLRLAGGFTGELFF.

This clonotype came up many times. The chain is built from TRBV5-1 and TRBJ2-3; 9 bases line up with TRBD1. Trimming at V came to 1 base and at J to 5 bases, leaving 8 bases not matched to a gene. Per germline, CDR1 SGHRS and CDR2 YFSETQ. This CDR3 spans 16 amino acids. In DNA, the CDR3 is TGCGCCAGCAGCTTGTGGGGGGACAGGGCAGGAGATACGCAGTATTTT. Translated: CASSLWGDRAGDTQYF.

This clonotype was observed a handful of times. CDR3 sequence (DNA): TGTGCCAGCAGTTTAGATGGAGGAGTTGGGATAAAACTGTTTTTT. It yields the protein CASSLDGGVGIKLFF. This chain joins TRBV27 and TRBJ1-4; D remains ambiguous. Germline V gene data show CDR1 as MNHEY and CDR2 as SMNVEV (reference sequence). The CDR3 consists of 15 residues. V was cut by 2 bases and J by 10 bases, with 17 bases left in between.

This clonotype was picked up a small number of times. The chain's CDR3 is CASSFSYGTGTQGTVYTQYF. CDR3 DNA: TGTGCCAGCAGTTTCTCATATGGGACAGGTACCCAGGGTACTGTGTATACGCAGTATTTT. The chain is built from TRBV12-3 or TRBV12-4 and TRBJ2-3, with 8 bases identical to TRBD1. This CDR3 spans 20 amino acids. The V and J ends lost 3 bases and 7 bases, in that order; junction bases with no gene match: 24.

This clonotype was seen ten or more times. DNA for the CDR3: TGTGCCAGCAGGTCAACCGGGCTGGGTAATGAAAAACTGTTTTTT. This gives the protein CASRSTGLGNEKLFF. The chain is built from TRBV7-2 and TRBJ1-4; D unclear. V dropped 6 bases and J dropped 4 bases, with 15 bases sitting between them. Germline V gene sequence: CDR1 SGHTA, CDR2 FQGNSA. The CDR3 contains 15 residues.

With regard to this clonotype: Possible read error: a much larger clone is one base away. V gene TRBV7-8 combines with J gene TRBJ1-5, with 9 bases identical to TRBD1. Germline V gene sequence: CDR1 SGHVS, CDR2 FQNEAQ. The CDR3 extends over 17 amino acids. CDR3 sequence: CANSLGQGNGGNQPQHF. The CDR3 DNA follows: TGTGCCAACAGCTTAGGACAGGGGAATGGGGGCAATCAGCCCCAGCATTTT.

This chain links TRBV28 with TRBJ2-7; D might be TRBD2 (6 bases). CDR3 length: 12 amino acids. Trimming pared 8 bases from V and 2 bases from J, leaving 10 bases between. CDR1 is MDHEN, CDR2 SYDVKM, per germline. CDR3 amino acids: CASGLAAYEQYF. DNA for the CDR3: TGTGCCAGCGGGTTAGCGGCCTACGAGCAGTACTTC.

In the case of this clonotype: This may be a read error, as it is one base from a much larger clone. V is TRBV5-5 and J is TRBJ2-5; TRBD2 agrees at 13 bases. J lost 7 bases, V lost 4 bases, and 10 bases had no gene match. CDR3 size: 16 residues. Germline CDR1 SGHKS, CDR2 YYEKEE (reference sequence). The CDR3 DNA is TGTGCCAGCAGCCCTGGACTAGCGGGGGTTTTAGGGACCCAGTACTTC. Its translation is CASSPGLAGVLGTQYF.

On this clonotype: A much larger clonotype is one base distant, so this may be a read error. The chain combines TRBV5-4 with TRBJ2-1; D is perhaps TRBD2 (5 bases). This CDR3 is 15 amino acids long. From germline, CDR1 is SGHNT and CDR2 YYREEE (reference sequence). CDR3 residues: CASGLSAGKYNEQFF. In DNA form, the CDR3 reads TGTGCCAGCGGCTTGAGTGCGGGTAAATACAATGAGCAGTTCTTC.

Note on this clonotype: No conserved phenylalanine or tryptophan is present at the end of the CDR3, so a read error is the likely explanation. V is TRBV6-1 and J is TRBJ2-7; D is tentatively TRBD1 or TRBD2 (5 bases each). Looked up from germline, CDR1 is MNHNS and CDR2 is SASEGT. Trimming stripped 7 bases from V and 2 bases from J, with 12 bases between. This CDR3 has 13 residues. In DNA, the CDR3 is TGTGCCAGCATCTGGGACCGAGCCTACGAGCAGTACTCC. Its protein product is CASIWDRAYEQYS.

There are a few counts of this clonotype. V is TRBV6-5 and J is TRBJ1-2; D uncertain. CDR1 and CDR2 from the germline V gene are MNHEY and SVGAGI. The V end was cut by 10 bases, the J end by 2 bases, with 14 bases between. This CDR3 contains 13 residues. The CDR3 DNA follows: TGTGCCACCTCTCGGGTAACCAACTATGGCTACACCTTC. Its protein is CATSRVTNYGYTF.

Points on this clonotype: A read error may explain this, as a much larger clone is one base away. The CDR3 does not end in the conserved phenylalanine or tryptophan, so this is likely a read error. The CDR3 DNA is TGTGCCAGCAGCTTAGAAGCGGGGAACTACGAGCAGTACCTC. Encoded protein: CASSLEAGNYEQYL. This chain joins TRBV11-2 and TRBJ2-7; 7 bases match TRBD2. V was pared by 0 bases and J by 3 bases, with 2 bases of the junction left unmatched. There are 14 residues in the CDR3. CDR1 is SGHAT and CDR2 is FQNNGV in the germline V gene.

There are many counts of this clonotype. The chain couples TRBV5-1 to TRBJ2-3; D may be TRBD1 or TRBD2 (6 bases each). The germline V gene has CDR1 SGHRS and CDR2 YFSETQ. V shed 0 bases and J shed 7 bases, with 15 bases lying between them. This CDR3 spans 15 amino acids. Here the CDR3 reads CASSLVGGTENTQYF. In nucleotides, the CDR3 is TGCGCCAGCAGCTTGGTGGGGGGCACAGAGAATACGCAGTATTTT.

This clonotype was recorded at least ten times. The CDR3 spells CASSKIAGTGELFF. For the CDR3, the DNA is TGCGCCAGCAGCAAGATCGCGGGGACCGGGGAGCTGTTTTTT. The V call is TRBV4-1, the J call TRBJ2-2, with D perhaps matching TRBD2 (6 bases). The CDR3 is 14 amino acids. The V gene's germline CDR1 is MGHRA and CDR2 YSYEKL. Trimming cost V 5 bases and J 5 bases, with 12 bases left between them.

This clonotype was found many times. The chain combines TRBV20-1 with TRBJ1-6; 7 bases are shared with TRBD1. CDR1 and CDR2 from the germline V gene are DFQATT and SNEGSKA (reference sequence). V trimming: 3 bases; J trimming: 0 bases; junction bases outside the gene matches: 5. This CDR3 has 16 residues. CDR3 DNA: TGCAGTGCTAGTGGACAGGCTAGCTCCTATAATTCACCCCTCCACTTT. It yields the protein CSASGQASSYNSPLHF.

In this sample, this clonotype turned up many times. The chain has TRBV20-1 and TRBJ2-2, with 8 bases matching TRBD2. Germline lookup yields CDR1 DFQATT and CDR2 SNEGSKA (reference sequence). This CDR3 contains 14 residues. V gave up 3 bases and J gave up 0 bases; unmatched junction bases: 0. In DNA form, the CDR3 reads TGCAGTGCTAGCGGGAGGGCGAACACCGGGGAGCTGTTTTTT. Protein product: CSASGRANTGELFF.

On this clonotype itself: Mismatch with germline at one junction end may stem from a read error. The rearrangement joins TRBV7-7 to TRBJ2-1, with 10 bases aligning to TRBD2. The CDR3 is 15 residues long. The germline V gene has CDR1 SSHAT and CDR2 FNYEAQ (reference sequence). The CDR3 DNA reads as TGTGCTAGCAGCTCAGGACTAGCGGATACAATGAGCAGTTCTTTC. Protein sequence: CASSSGLADTMSSSF.

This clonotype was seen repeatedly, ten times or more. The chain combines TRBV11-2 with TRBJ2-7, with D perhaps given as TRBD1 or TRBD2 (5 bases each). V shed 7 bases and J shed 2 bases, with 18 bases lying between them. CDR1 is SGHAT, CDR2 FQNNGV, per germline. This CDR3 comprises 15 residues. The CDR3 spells CASTTDRGRAYEQYF. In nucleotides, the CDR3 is TGTGCCAGCACCACCGATCGGGGCAGGGCCTACGAGCAGTACTTC.